Listed below are T cell receptor beta chains from one sample, sequenced in a study of PD-L1 blockade in urothelial cancer. The data were produced by immunoSEQ multiplex PCR, yet TCRdb's version contains in-frame clones alone and is incomplete. In the table there are 90,000 or so clones, roughly 90% of which are singletons. The source material was PBMCs, sampled around atezolizumab (anti-PD-L1) treatment. The receptors shown here come from a woman older than 75 with urothelial cancer. Each CDR3 is given with its conserved first and last residue. Fields, in order: clone size, J gene, D gene, V gene, CDR3 protein, CDR3 DNA. A D gene is named only where the DNA matches it firmly. Size values are once, few and many counts, or a class for expanded clones, and some rows have none.

NA | TRBJ2-1 | TRBD1 | TRBV6-1 | CASRLGTGFKDEQFF | TGTGCCAGCAGACTGGGGACAGGTTTTAAGGATGAGCAGTTCTTC
NA | TRBJ2-7 | NA | TRBV5-6 | CASGGLNSYEQYF | TGTGCCAGCGGCGGACTGAACTCCTACGAGCAGTACTTC
NA | TRBJ2-3 | TRBD2 | TRBV10-1 | CASTPALAGGGTQYF | TGCGCCAGCACCCCCGCGCTAGCGGGAGGTGGTACGCAGTATTTT
NA | TRBJ1-4 | NA | TRBV27 | CASKAREKLFF | TGTGCCAGCAAAGCCCGTGAAAAACTGTTTTTT
NA | TRBJ2-5 | TRBD2 | TRBV19 | CASSRISGGTIQETQYF | TGTGCCAGTAGTAGGATTTCTGGCGGGACTATTCAAGAGACCCAGTACTTC
once | TRBJ2-7 | TRBD2 | TRBV28 | CASSVPGLAGSSYEQYF | TGTGCCAGCAGCGTCCCGGGACTAGCGGGTAGCTCCTACGAGCAGTACTTC
NA | TRBJ2-5 | NA | TRBV9 | CASAIEGDQGETQYF | TGTGCCAGCGCTATCGAGGGGGACCAGGGAGAGACCCAGTACTTC
NA | TRBJ2-2 | NA | TRBV9 | CASSVGGTLNTGELFF | TGTGCCAGCAGCGTAGGCGGGACCTTGAACACCGGGGAGCTGTTTTTT
NA | TRBJ1-1 | NA | TRBV5-1 | CASSQARGRYTEAFF | TGCGCCAGCAGCCAAGCCAGGGGACGGTACACTGAAGCTTTCTTT
NA | TRBJ1-5 | TRBD1 | TRBV9 | CASSAGTGIGQPQHF | TGTGCCAGCAGCGCCGGGACAGGGATCGGGCAGCCCCAGCATTTT
NA | TRBJ1-3 | TRBD1 | TRBV19 | CASSSTGQPNTIYF | TGTGCCAGTAGTTCAACGGGACAGCCAAACACCATATATTTT
NA | TRBJ2-3 | NA | TRBV1 | CTSSQVILKWSSGRCTDTQYF | TGCACCAGCAGCCAAGTGATTTTGAAGTGGTCTAGCGGGAGGTGCACAGATACGCAGTATTTT
NA | TRBJ2-5 | TRBD2 | TRBV7-9 | CASSSLAGGTAGTQYF | TGTGCCAGCAGCTCATTAGCGGGAGGTACCGCCGGGACCCAGTACTTC